This TCR beta chain was retrieved from a study of monozygotic twins with cystic fibrosis. Libraries were prepared by immunoSEQ multiplex PCR; TCRdb keeps only in-frame clonotypes and omits some of them. The data hold roughly 13,000 clones, with roughly nine tenths observed a single time. Germline V gene data show CDR1 as MNHNS and CDR2 as SASEGT. The V gene lost 10 bases and the J gene lost 4 bases, with 13 bases spanning the gap. The CDR3 contains 12 residues. This chain links TRBV6-1 with TRBJ2-5, with D possibly TRBD2 on 6 matching bases. The sequence derives from a boy aged 5-17 years with cystic fibrosis. The specimen was blood. The CDR3 is CATRLGGETQYF. The CDR3 DNA follows: TGTGCCACTAGGTTGGGGGGAGAGACCCAGTACTTC.